This TCR beta chain was recovered during a study of blood T cells in healthy people across ages. Overall study findings and caveats: The fall in TCR beta diversity per million T cells was roughly linear with age. More naive CD4+ cells and higher diversity were found in long-lived than in aged donors.

Trimming stripped 5 bases from V and 3 bases from J, with 10 bases between. The CDR3 length is 12 residues. Per germline, CDR1 DFQATT and CDR2 SNEGSKA (reference sequence). This clonotype was counted a few times. What it recognizes is unknown. The use of a sample-barcoded 5' primer and a J-beta primer mix characterized a second PCR of roughly 6 to 11 cycles. Each CDR3 protein is one row after TCRdb ran MiXCR on the 5' RACE reads. The repertoire includes more than 500,000 distinct CDR3 sequences, 25% to 30% of them detected once, and less than 20% sits in the top ten. In terms of origin and age, donors were healthy Caucasian individuals from Russia aged about 6 to 95.

The sequence came from a woman aged 70 to 79 in good health. Sequenced input: blood. The rearrangement links TRBV20-1 to TRBJ1-2; TRBD1 might be the D (6 bases). The CDR3 is CSAPGDYYGYTF. In nucleotides, the CDR3 is TGCAGTGCTCCAGGGGACTACTATGGCTACACCTTC.